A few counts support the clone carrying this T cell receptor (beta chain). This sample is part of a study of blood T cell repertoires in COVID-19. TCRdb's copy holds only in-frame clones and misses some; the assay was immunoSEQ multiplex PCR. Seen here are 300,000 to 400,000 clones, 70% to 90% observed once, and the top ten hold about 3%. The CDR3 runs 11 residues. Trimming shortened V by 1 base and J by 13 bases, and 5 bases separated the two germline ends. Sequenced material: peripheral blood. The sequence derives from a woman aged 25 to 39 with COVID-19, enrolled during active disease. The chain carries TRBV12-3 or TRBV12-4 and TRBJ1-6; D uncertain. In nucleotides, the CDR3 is TGTGCCAGCAGTTTAGGTCCGCCCCTCCACTTT. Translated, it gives CASSLGPPLHF.